The following is a TCR beta chain sequence with its context. Its specific antigen is unknown. No quality values exist for individual bases; no much larger clone is one base distant. V is clipped by 1 base and J by 4 bases, and the sequence between their germline boundaries is 14 bases long. CDR1 and CDR2 are read off the germline V gene as SGHTA and FQGNSA. The CDR3 has 15 amino acids, counting the end cysteine and phenylalanine. Only the CDR3 region is kept as DNA, spanning 45 bases read in frame from base 1. These data come from a study of identifying expanded T cells in peripheral blood (dated by TCRdb to between 2018 and 2021). In terms of the full investigation: Four technical replicates, made by sequencing separate aliquots from the same pool of genomic DNA, were compared pairwise. Broad study findings and their caveats: For all healthy donors, the variance in clone template counts between approximately 2-week samples rose significantly as total template count increased. Across all healthy-donor time intervals, the beta-binomial model significantly cut both the number of clones called differentially abundant and the false-positive rate. It was expected by the authors that biological variance in healthy repertoires might increase further over much longer intervals, such as months to years. Approximately 1.2 differentially abundant clones were flagged by the binomial model between technical replicates, whereas about 16.4 and 19 were flagged over approximately two weeks and four weeks, respectively.

No immune events such as infections were documented for the healthy donors during the collection period. To calibrate time-dependent variance in a beta-binomial model of T-cell clone differential abundance, blood repertoires from healthy donors were used as a training cohort. There were about 10 healthy donors in the training cohort, of whom 3 were female and 7 were male. Donor ages ranged from 29 to 64 years, with an average of roughly 47 years. Whole blood, obtained from a commercial supplier, was collected from each healthy donor at three time points spaced about 2 weeks apart. For immunosequencing, genomic DNA was extracted from whole blood that had not been sorted. The immunoSEQ Assay, which relies on bias-controlled multiplex PCR amplification of genomic DNA, was used to profile TCRbeta CDR3 regions. Under the source paper's analysis protocol: To quantify the absolute abundance of each unique TCRbeta CDR3 region, the sequences were collapsed and filtered. Two models were used to test differential abundance: a binomial model (Fisher-equivalent) and a beta-binomial model that adds time-dependent variance fitted from healthy donors. Any clone with fewer than 5 combined templates was excluded, and a clone was called differentially abundant if its Benjamini-Hochberg FDR was below 0.01. In the beta-binomial model, variance was expressed as a function of the total template count across the two samples, in the form v = (b*log(k)+a)^2. Here the immuneACCESS table is served through TCRdb, limited to in-frame sequences with V and J called. Missing clones are a known gap in these copies; in checked studies unresolved V genes cover under half, and the rest lacks a known reason. Clone size and V and J calls were adopted from that table, with D and trimming inferred from the DNA. This sample is represented by over 85,000 clones; about nine tenths of them were singletons. The top ten constitute 13% to 15% of the sample.

The chain joins TRBV7-2 to TRBJ2-7, with the D gene uncertain. The sequencing sample was made of blood. The sequence derives from a person aged 18 to 75 in good health. The CDR3 protein sequence reads: CASSLESRSRYEQYF. The DNA reads as follows: TGTGCCAGCAGCTTAGAGAGCAGAAGCAGGTACGAGCAGTACTTC.